A single sample gave rise to the 26 T cell receptor beta chains below, sequenced in a study of cytomegalovirus exposure and HLA in healthy donors. Assay: immunoSEQ multiplex PCR; the TCRdb copy retains only in-frame clones and omits some. The table has 150,000 or so clones, about 86% seen once. The sequencing sample was made of PBMCs. These receptors were taken from a human donor in good health.

The chain is built from TRBV28 and TRBJ1-1, with D tentatively TRBD1 (6 bases). Germline-derived CDR1 and CDR2 are MDHEN and SYDVKM. V was pared by 7 bases and J by 4 bases, with 10 bases between. The CDR3 covers 12 residues. As DNA, the CDR3 is TGTGCCAGCATACAGGGAGTCACTGAAGCTTTCTTT. This gives the protein CASIQGVTEAFF.

This clone has just one count. The chain couples TRBV18 to TRBJ1-4; D perhaps matches TRBD1 (5 bases). V lost 2 bases to trimming and J lost 2 bases, with 15 bases between them. The length of the CDR3 is 17 residues. CDR1 and CDR2 (germline): KGHSH, LQKENI. The CDR3 reads CASSPRSGGDTNEKLFF. The CDR3 DNA reads as TGTGCCAGCTCACCAAGGTCCGGCGGGGACACTAATGAAAAACTGTTTTTT.

V is TRBV29-1 and J is TRBJ2-1; 10 bases fit TRBD2. The CDR3 is 13 residues long. The V and J ends lost 5 bases and 6 bases, in that order; junction bases with no gene match: 4. The germline V gene encodes CDR1 SQVTM and CDR2 ANQGSEA. This CDR3 is CSVRTSGFNEQFF. The CDR3 region has the DNA TGCAGCGTTCGGACTAGCGGATTCAATGAGCAGTTCTTC.

The J gene is TRBJ1-2, the V gene TRBV19; the match to TRBD1 covers 7 bases. V was clipped by 7 bases and J by 6 bases; unmatched bases: 8. Germline V lookup: CDR1 LNHDA, CDR2 SQIVND (reference sequence). This CDR3 region has 13 residues. The CDR3: CASTEDRADGYTF. In DNA, the CDR3 is TGTGCCAGTACCGAAGACAGGGCCGATGGCTACACCTTC.

This chain connects TRBV6-1 to TRBJ2-3; 8 positions match TRBD2. Germline V gene sequence: CDR1 MNHNS, CDR2 SASEGT. V was clipped by 2 bases and J by 1 base; unmatched bases: 8. The CDR3 loop spans 17 amino acids. CDR3 DNA sequence: TGTGCCAGCAGTGAAAGGGTAGCGGGGTTGGGCACAGATACGCAGTATTTT. Translated: CASSERVAGLGTDTQYF.

The V call is TRBV19, the J call TRBJ1-1, with 7 bases aligning to TRBD1. The CDR3 is 14 amino acids. CDR1 is LNHDA and CDR2 is SQIVND in the germline V gene (reference sequence). V dropped 10 bases and J dropped 0; count of bases not matched to a gene: 8. CDR3 DNA: TGTGCCACTAAGGAGGGGGCCATGAACACTGAAGCTTTCTTT. This gives the protein CATKEGAMNTEAFF.

V is TRBV6-5 and J is TRBJ1-2; 9 nucleotides align to TRBD1. V gave up 3 bases and J gave up 6 bases; unmatched junction bases: 8. The CDR3 is 15 residues long. Germline V gene sequence: CDR1 MNHEY, CDR2 SVGAGI. CDR3 region: CASSYLTGGENGYTF. Written as DNA, the CDR3 is TGTGCCAGCAGTTATCTCACAGGGGGCGAGAATGGCTACACCTTC.

The J gene is TRBJ1-4, the V gene TRBV27; D possibly corresponds to TRBD1 (6 bases). Trimming left V 1 base short and J 2 bases short, with 11 bases between. The CDR3 contains 16 residues. The germline V gene encodes CDR1 MNHEY and CDR2 SMNVEV (reference sequence). CDR3 residues: CASSLYAGVTNEKLFF. The CDR3 nucleotides read TGTGCCAGCAGTTTATATGCAGGGGTTACTAATGAAAAACTGTTTTTT.

The gene calls are TRBV6-1 and TRBJ1-5; TRBD1 is a possible D gene (6 bases). Germline V gene sequence: CDR1 MNHNS, CDR2 SASEGT. The CDR3 covers 15 residues. V lost 3 bases and J lost 3, with 12 bases in between. CDR3 DNA sequence: TGTGCCAGCAGTGACCGGGGACACGACAATCAGCCCCAGCATTTT. Its translation is CASSDRGHDNQPQHF.

With respect to this clone: A read error is possible here, since a much larger clone lies one base away. The V gene is TRBV28, the J gene TRBJ2-6; possible D gene TRBD2, 6 bases. V lost 6 bases and J lost 0, with 9 bases in between. The CDR3 is 15 residues long. Germline assignment: CDR1 MDHEN and CDR2 SYDVKM. CDR3 in amino acids: CASRSGGSGANVLTF. The CDR3, as DNA: TGTGCCAGCAGGTCCGGGGGCTCTGGGGCCAACGTCCTGACTTTC.

The chain links TRBV27 to TRBJ1-4; D is perhaps TRBD1 (5 bases). Germline values: CDR1 MNHEY, CDR2 SMNVEV (reference sequence). The ends were cut back, 6 bases at V and 4 bases at J, with 18 bases in the middle. The CDR3 runs to 16 residues. The DNA of the CDR3 is TGTGCCAGCAGGCAAACAAAGGGGAAGGGTAATGAAAAACTGTTTTTT. Its protein is CASRQTKGKGNEKLFF.

The chain is built from TRBV19 and TRBJ2-5; 8 bases are shared with TRBD1. V dropped 2 bases and J dropped 7; count of bases not matched to a gene: 3. The CDR3 sequence is 13 residues long. Germline V gene sequence: CDR1 LNHDA, CDR2 SQIVND (reference sequence). CDR3 residues: CASSIPGTGTQYF. The CDR3 DNA follows: TGTGCCAGTAGTATACCCGGGACAGGGACCCAGTACTTC.

The chain has TRBV27 and TRBJ2-7; tentatively, D is TRBD1 (6 bases). Trimming took off 2 bases at V and 1 base at J, with 9 bases between the two ends. The CDR3 consists of 14 residues. Germline lookup yields CDR1 MNHEY and CDR2 SMNVEV (reference sequence). The CDR3 nucleotides read TGTGCCAGCAGTTTAAACAGGGTGTCCTACGAGCAGTACTTC. This encodes CASSLNRVSYEQYF.

The J gene is TRBJ2-3, the V gene TRBV18; D perhaps matches TRBD2 (5 bases). The CDR3 length is 15 residues. Germline CDR1 reads KGHSH; CDR2 reads LQKENI. The V gene lost 2 bases and the J gene lost 0 bases, with 9 bases spanning the gap. The CDR3 is CASSPEAVSTDTQYF. DNA for the CDR3: TGTGCCAGCTCACCAGAAGCGGTGAGCACAGATACGCAGTATTTT. Drawing the rest from reference TRBV18 and TRBJ2-3, the complete variable domain is NAGVMQNPRHLVRRRGQEARLRCSPMKGHSHVYWYRQLPEEGLKFMVYLQKENIIDESGMPKERFSAEFPKEGPSILRIQQVVRGDSAAYFCASSPEAVSTDTQYFGPGTRLTVL.

The V gene is TRBV11-2, the J gene TRBJ2-3; D might be TRBD1 (6 bases). V was shortened by 5 bases and J by 2 bases, with 11 bases between the two germline ends. This CDR3 has 14 amino acids. Germline V CDR1 and CDR2: SGHAT, FQNNGV. The CDR3 region is CASSKQGNTDTQYF. In DNA form, the CDR3 reads TGTGCCAGCAGCAAGCAGGGGAACACAGATACGCAGTATTTT.

The chain recombines TRBV5-4 with TRBJ1-2, with 10 bases that match TRBD1. Germline V CDR1 and CDR2: SGHNT, YYREEE (reference sequence). There are 18 residues in the CDR3. V trimming: 4 bases; J trimming: 5 bases; junction bases outside the gene matches: 17. Written as DNA, the CDR3 is TGTGCCAGCAGCACCCCGGACAGGGGGAGAGTGTCGCTTTATGGCTACACCTTC. Translated: CASSTPDRGRVSLYGYTF.

This chain links TRBV7-2 with TRBJ2-4, with 14 bases matching TRBD2. The V and J ends lost 7 bases and 7 bases, in that order; junction bases with no gene match: 12. CDR1 and CDR2 (germline): SGHTA, FQGNSA. The CDR3 extends over 17 amino acids. The chain's CDR3 is CASTERQTSGGANIQYF. The CDR3 DNA sequence: TGTGCCAGCACCGAGCGCCAGACTAGCGGGGGGGCCAACATTCAGTACTTC.

The chain recombines TRBV6-5 with TRBJ2-2, with D possibly matching TRBD1 (7 bases). Germline CDR1 is MNHEY and CDR2 is SVGAGI. The CDR3 consists of 15 residues. V was trimmed by 10 bases and J by 4 bases, leaving 19 bases between them. The CDR3 bases are TGTGCCACCAGGGGGGCGCATCTAGGCACCGGGGAGCTGTTTTTT. This sequence encodes CATRGAHLGTGELFF.

The chain carries TRBV4-1 and TRBJ1-1; 10 bases are shared with TRBD1. Germline V gene lookup returns CDR1 MGHRA and CDR2 YSYEKL. V lost 4 bases and J lost 2; bases outside the gene matches: 7. The CDR3 spans 16 residues. The CDR3: CASSRTGGRRNTEAFF. CDR3 in DNA: TGCGCCAGCAGCCGGACAGGGGGACGACGAAACACTGAAGCTTTCTTT.

This clone has just one count. The chain links TRBV7-8 to TRBJ2-1, with TRBD2 matching over 15 bases. There are 18 residues in the CDR3. Germline V gene data show CDR1 as SGHVS and CDR2 as FQNEAQ. The junction had 5 bases not matched to a gene; V was cut back by 5 bases and J by 0 bases. DNA of the CDR3: TGTGCCAGCAGCGCCGGACTAGCGGGGGGGACCTCCTACAATGAGCAGTTCTTC. Translating gives CASSAGLAGGTSYNEQFF.

This chain joins TRBV2 and TRBJ2-1; TRBD2 agrees at 15 bases. V lost 6 bases, J lost 5 bases, and 5 bases stayed unmatched. Germline CDR1 and CDR2: SNHLY and FYNNEI. CDR3 length: 16 residues. CDR3 nucleotides: TGTGCCAGCAGAGGACTAGCGGGAGGGCCCCACAATGAGCAGTTCTTC. It specifies CASRGLAGGPHNEQFF.

The genes are TRBV6-5 and TRBJ2-7; the D is unclear. Trimming left V 2 bases short and J 0 bases short, with 11 bases between. The germline V gene has CDR1 MNHEY and CDR2 SVGAGI. This CDR3 has 15 amino acids. The CDR3 bases are TGTGCCAGCAGTTACGCCTCTTCGGGCTCCTACGAGCAGTACTTC. Translating it yields CASSYASSGSYEQYF.

The V gene is TRBV6-5, the J gene TRBJ1-5; 7 nucleotides agree with TRBD1. Germline assignment: CDR1 MNHEY and CDR2 SVGAGI. V lost 4 bases, J lost 2 bases, and 2 bases stayed unmatched. The CDR3 is made up of 14 amino acids. CDR3 sequence (DNA): TGTGCCAGCAGTTTCGACAGGGGCAATCAGCCCCAGCATTTT. This translates into CASSFDRGNQPQHF.

The chain combines TRBV19 with TRBJ1-5, with D unresolved. Germline CDR1 and CDR2: LNHDA and SQIVND (reference sequence). Trimming shortened V by 6 bases and J by 3 bases, and 12 bases separated the two germline ends. There are 14 residues in the CDR3. CDR3 loop: CASSDTDLNQPQHF. The CDR3 nucleotides are TGTGCCAGTAGCGACACCGACCTCAATCAGCCCCAGCATTTT.

This chain links TRBV6-5 with TRBJ2-7, with D possibly being TRBD2 (5 bases). Per germline, CDR1 MNHEY and CDR2 SVGAGI. Trimming cost V 5 bases and J 0 bases, with 11 bases left between them. CDR3 length equals 14 residues. The DNA for the CDR3 is TGTGCCAGCAGTAGAGCGGTGAGCTCCTACGAGCAGTACTTC. This encodes CASSRAVSSYEQYF.

The chain carries TRBV6-5 and TRBJ2-3; 10 bases are shared with TRBD2. The CDR3 has 16 residues. Germline V lookup: CDR1 MNHEY, CDR2 SVGAGI. Trimming removed 4 bases from V and 2 bases from J; junction bases left unmatched: 6. As DNA, the CDR3 is TGTGCCAGCAGTTTCGGTAGCGGGGGGACCACAGATACGCAGTATTTT. Translating gives CASSFGSGGTTDTQYF.